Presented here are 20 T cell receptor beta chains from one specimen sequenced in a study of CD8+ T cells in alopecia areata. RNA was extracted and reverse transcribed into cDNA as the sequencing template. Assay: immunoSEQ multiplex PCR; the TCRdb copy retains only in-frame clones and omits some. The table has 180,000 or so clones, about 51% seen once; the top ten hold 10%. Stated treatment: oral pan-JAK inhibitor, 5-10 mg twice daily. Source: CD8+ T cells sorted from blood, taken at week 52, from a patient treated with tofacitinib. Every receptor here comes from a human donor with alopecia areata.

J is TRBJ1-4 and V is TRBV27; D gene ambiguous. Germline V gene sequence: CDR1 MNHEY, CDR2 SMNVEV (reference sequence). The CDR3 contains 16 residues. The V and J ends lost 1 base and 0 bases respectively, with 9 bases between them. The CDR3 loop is CASSLFGGATNEKLFF. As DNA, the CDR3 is TGTGCCAGCAGTTTATTTGGCGGGGCAACTAATGAAAAACTGTTTTTT.

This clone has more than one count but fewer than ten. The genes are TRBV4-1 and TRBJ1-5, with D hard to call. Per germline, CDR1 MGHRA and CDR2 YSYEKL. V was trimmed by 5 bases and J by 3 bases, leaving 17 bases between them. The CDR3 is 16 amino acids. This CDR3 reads CASSDTQAVFNQPQHF. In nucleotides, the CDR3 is TGCGCCAGCAGCGATACCCAGGCCGTTTTCAATCAGCCCCAGCATTTT.

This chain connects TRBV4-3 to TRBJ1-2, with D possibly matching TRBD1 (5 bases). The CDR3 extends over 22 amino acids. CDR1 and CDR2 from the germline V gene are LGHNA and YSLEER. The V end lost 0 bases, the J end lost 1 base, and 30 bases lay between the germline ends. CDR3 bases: TGCGCCAGCAGCCAAGATATCCCGCAACAGGCGGAAACTCTCCTCCTTAACTATGGCTACACCTTC. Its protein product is CASSQDIPQQAETLLLNYGYTF.

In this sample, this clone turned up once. As DNA, the CDR3 is TGTGCCAGCAGTTACCTTGGCAGGGGGCGCGATGGCTACACCTTC. Translated, it gives CASSYLGRGRDGYTF. The V and J genes are TRBV6-5 and TRBJ1-2, with 8 bases lining up with TRBD1. CDR3 size: 15 residues. CDR1 and CDR2 from the germline V gene are MNHEY and SVGAGI. Unmatched junction bases numbered 8, after V lost 2 bases and J lost 6 bases.

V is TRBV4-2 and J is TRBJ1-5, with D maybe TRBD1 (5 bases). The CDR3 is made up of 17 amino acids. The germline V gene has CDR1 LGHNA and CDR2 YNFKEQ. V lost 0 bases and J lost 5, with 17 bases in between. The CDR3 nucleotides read TGTGCCAGCAGCCAAGATGGGTCGGGGGTAGTACATCAGCCCCAGCATTTT. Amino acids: CASSQDGSGVVHQPQHF.

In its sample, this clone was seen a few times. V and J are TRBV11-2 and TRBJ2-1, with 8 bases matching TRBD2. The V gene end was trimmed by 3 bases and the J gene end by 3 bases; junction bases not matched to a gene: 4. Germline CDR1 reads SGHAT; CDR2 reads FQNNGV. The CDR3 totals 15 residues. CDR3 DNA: TGTGCCAGCAGCTTCACTAGCGGTGGCTACAATGAGCAGTTCTTC. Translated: CASSFTSGGYNEQFF.

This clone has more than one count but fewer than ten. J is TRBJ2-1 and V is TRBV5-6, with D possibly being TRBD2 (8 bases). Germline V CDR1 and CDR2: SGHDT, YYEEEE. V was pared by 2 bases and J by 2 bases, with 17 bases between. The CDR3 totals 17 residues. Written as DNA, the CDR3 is TGTGCCAGCAGCTTTTGGACAGGCGGGGGGCCCTACAATGAGCAGTTCTTC. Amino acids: CASSFWTGGGPYNEQFF.

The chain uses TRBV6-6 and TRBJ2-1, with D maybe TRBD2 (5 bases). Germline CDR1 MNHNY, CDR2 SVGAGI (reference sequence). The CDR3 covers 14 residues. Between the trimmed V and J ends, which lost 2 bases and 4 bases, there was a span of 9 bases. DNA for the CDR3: TGTGCCAGCAGTTACACCGGGGTTTACAATGAGCAGTTCTTC. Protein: CASSYTGVYNEQFF.

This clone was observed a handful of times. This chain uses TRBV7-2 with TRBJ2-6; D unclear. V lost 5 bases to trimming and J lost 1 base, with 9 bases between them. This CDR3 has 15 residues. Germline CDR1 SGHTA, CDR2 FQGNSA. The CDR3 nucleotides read TGTGCCAGCAGCCTAACAACGTCTGGGGCCAACGTCCTGACTTTC. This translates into CASSLTTSGANVLTF.

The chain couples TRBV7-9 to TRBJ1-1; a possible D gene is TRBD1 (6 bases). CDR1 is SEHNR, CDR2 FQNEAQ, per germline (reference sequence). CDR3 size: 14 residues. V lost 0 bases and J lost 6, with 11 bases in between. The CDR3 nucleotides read TGTGCCAGCAGCTTAGCGCGCAGGGGCGCTGAAGCTTTCTTT. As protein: CASSLARRGAEAFF. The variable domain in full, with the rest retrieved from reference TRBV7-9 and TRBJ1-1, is DTGVSQNPRHKITKRGQNVTFRCDPISEHNRLYWYRQTLGQGPEFLTYFQNEAQLEKSRLLSDRFSAERPKGSFSTLEIQRTEQGDSAMYLCASSLARRGAEAFFGQGTRLTVV.

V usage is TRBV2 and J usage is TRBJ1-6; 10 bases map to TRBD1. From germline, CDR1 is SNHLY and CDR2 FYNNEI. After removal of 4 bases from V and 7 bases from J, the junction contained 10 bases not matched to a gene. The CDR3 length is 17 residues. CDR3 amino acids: CASSVEGTGVRNSPLHF. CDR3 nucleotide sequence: TGTGCCAGCAGTGTGGAGGGGACAGGGGTTAGGAATTCACCCCTCCACTTT.

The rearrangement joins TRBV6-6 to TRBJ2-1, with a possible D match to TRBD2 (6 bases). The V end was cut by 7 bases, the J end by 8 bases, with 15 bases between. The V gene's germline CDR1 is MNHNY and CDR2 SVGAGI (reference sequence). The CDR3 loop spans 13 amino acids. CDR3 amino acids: CASNQWEADEQFF. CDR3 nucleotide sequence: TGTGCCAGCAACCAATGGGAGGCCGATGAGCAGTTCTTC.

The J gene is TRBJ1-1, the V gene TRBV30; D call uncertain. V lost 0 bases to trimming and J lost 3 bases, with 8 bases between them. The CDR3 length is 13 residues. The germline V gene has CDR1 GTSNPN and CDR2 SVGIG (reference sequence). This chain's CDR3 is CAWSVSSHTEAFF. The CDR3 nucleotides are TGTGCCTGGAGTGTATCGTCCCACACTGAAGCTTTCTTT.

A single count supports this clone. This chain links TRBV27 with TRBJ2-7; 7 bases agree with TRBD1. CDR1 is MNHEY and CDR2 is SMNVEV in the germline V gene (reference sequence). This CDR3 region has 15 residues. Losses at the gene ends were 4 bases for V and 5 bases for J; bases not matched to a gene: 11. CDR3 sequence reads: CASSSPRQGLHEQYF. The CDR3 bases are TGTGCCAGCAGTTCCCCACGACAGGGCCTCCACGAGCAGTACTTC.

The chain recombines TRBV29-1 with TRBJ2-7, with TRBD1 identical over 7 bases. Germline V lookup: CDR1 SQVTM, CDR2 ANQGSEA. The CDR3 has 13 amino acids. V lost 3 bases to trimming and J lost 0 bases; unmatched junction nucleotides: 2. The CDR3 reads CSVEQGVSYEQYF. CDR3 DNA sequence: TGCAGCGTTGAGCAGGGGGTCTCCTACGAGCAGTACTTC.

CDR3 loop: CASSQQRTDTDTQYF. The CDR3 nucleotides are TGCGCCAGCAGCCAACAGAGGACTGACACAGATACGCAGTATTTT. This rearrangement joins TRBV4-3 to TRBJ2-3; D may be TRBD2 (5 bases). The germline CDR1 and CDR2 sequences are LGHNA and YSLEER. V lost 2 bases to trimming and J lost 2 bases, with 11 bases between them. The CDR3 runs to 15 residues.

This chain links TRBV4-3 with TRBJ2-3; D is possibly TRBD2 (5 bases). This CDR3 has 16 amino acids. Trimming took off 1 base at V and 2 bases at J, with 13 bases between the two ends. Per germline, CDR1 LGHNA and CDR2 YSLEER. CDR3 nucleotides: TGCGCCAGCAGCCAAGCGTCGTGGACTTTCACAGATACGCAGTATTTT. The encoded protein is CASSQASWTFTDTQYF.

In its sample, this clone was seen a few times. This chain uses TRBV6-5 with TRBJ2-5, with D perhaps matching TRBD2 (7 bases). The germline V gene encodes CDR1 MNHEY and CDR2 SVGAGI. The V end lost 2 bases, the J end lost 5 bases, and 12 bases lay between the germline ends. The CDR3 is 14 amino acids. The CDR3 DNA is TGTGCCAGCAGTTACGGGGGGGCCGCGGAGACCCAGTACTTC. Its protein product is CASSYGGAAETQYF.

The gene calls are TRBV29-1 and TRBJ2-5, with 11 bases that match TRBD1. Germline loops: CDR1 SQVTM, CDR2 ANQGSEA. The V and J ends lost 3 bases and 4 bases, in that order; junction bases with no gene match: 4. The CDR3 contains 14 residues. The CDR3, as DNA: TGCAGCGTTGAGACGGGACAGGGGGTAGAGACCCAGTACTTC. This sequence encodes CSVETGQGVETQYF.

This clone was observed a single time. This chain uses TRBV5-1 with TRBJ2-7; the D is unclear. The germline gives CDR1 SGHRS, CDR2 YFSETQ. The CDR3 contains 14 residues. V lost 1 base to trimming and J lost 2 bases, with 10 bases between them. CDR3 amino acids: CASSLLELTYEQYF. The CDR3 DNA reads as TGCGCCAGCAGCTTGCTCGAGTTAACCTACGAGCAGTACTTC. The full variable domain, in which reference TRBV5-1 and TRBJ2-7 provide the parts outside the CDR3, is KAGVTQTPRYLIKTRGQQVTLSCSPISGHRSVSWYQQTPGQGLQFLFEYFSETQRNKGNFPGRFSGRQFSNSRSEMNVSTLELGDSALYLCASSLLELTYEQYFGPGTRLTVT.